This T cell receptor beta chain was obtained from a study of blood T cell repertoires in COVID-19. The CDR3 loop spans 15 amino acids. The V end was cut by 6 bases, the J end by 4 bases, with 19 bases between. This clone was counted between two and nine times. Generated by immunoSEQ multiplex PCR, the TCRdb table keeps only in-frame clones and is missing some. The sample consists of about 160,000 clones, approximately 80% of them appearing once. The J gene is TRBJ2-7, the V gene TRBV23-1; TRBD2 is a possible D gene (5 bases). TRBV23-1 is noted as an ORF with a role that remains uncertain. Material for sequencing was peripheral blood. This receptor was obtained from a man aged 65-85 years who had recovered from COVID-19. In DNA, the CDR3 is TGCGCCAGCAGCACCCCGGGGAGTCGTATATACGAGCAGTACTTC. Its translation is CASSTPGSRIYEQYF.